Presented here are 8 T cell receptor beta chains from one specimen sequenced in a study of T cell repertoires in cytomegalovirus infection. One entry per CDR3 protein results from TCRdb running MiXCR on the reads. The sample has under 300,000 distinct CDR3 sequences; approximately 13% are singletons. What was sequenced was PBMCs. These receptors originate from a human donor in good health (CMV status not recorded). Some clones in this sample may be carry-over from other donors' samples.

This clonotype occurred many times. The chain carries TRBV7-2 and TRBJ2-7; tentatively, D is TRBD1 (6 bases). CDR3 length: 15 residues. Between the trimmed V and J ends, which lost 1 base and 5 bases, there was a span of 15 bases. In germline, CDR1 is SGHTA, CDR2 FQGNSA. The CDR3 DNA is TGTGCCAGCAGCTTAGTTTCCCAGGGGTACAACGAGCAGTACTTC. It is translated as CASSLVSQGYNEQYF.

This clonotype was seen many times. The chain links TRBV7-2 to TRBJ1-2; D might be TRBD1 (6 bases). V was shortened by 1 base and J by 0 bases, with 6 bases between the two germline ends. The V gene's germline CDR1 is SGHTA and CDR2 FQGNSA. There are 14 residues in the CDR3. In nucleotides, the CDR3 is TGTGCCAGCAGCTTAGGGGACACTAACTATGGCTACACCTTC. As protein: CASSLGDTNYGYTF.

This clonotype was observed at least ten times. V and J are TRBV7-2 and TRBJ1-1; 8 bases align to TRBD1. Germline V CDR1 and CDR2: SGHTA, FQGNSA. Trimming at V came to 2 bases and at J to 4 bases, leaving 6 bases not matched to a gene. This CDR3 is built from 15 residues. As DNA, the CDR3 is TGTGCCAGCAGCTTACAGGGGGCGGATGGCACTGAAGCTTTCTTT. Amino acid sequence: CASSLQGADGTEAFF.

V and J are TRBV5-5 and TRBJ1-1, with TRBD1 matching 9 bases. In germline, CDR1 is SGHKS, CDR2 YYEKEE (reference sequence). CDR3 length equals 16 residues. V gave up 1 base and J gave up 4 bases; unmatched junction bases: 8. CDR3 protein: CASSLRGTGIGTEAFF. Written as DNA, the CDR3 is TGTGCCAGCAGCTTGCGGGGGACAGGGATAGGCACTGAAGCTTTCTTT.

The chain carries TRBV14 and TRBJ1-4; D is perhaps TRBD1 (5 bases). Germline assignment: CDR1 SGHDN and CDR2 FVKESK. V was trimmed by 4 bases and J by 5 bases, leaving 11 bases between them. The CDR3 covers 14 residues. Written as DNA, the CDR3 is TGTGCCAGCAGCCTTAGCCGGGACAATGAAAAACTGTTTTTT. Translation gives CASSLSRDNEKLFF.

In this sample, this clonotype turned up many times. The chain is built from TRBV7-2 and TRBJ1-4; no firm D call. Germline V lookup: CDR1 SGHTA, CDR2 FQGNSA. Trimming cost V 3 bases and J 5 bases, with 13 bases left between them. This CDR3 has 15 residues. The CDR3 region has the DNA TGTGCCAGCAGCTTTCAACTGGGCCTCAATGAAAAACTGTTTTTT. Residues: CASSFQLGLNEKLFF.

The chain combines TRBV20-1 with TRBJ1-1; 9 bases fit TRBD1. V trimming: 7 bases; J trimming: 1 base; junction bases outside the gene matches: 13. From germline, CDR1 is DFQATT and CDR2 SNEGSKA (reference sequence). The CDR3 length is 16 residues. The CDR3 spells CSVPGQGSVRNTEAFF. DNA for the CDR3: TGCAGTGTCCCGGGACAGGGATCAGTGCGGAACACTGAAGCTTTCTTT.

The chain uses TRBV13 and TRBJ2-1, with 8 bases fitting TRBD2. The germline gives CDR1 PRHDT, CDR2 FYEKMQ (reference sequence). J was trimmed by 2 bases and V by 2 bases; bases with no gene match: 2. CDR3 length: 15 residues. CDR3 DNA: TGTGCCAGCAGCTTACGGGGGGGCCCCTACAATGAGCAGTTCTTC. Translated, it gives CASSLRGGPYNEQFF.